Listed below are T cell receptor beta chains from one sample, sequenced in a study of cytomegalovirus exposure and HLA in healthy donors. TCRdb's table, derived via immunoSEQ multiplex PCR, lists solely in-frame clones and lacks some. The sample has approximately 150,000 clones; roughly nine tenths are singletons. Sequencing was done on a sample of PBMCs. The receptors stem from a woman between 25 and 40 years old in good health and CMV-seronegative. Each CDR3 is given with its conserved first and last residue. A D gene is named only where the DNA matches it firmly. A row's size may be missing; if present it is once, few, many or a size class.

d_gene: TRBD2; j_gene: TRBJ2-5; v_gene: TRBV15; abundance: once; CDR3aa: CATSRRSGGQETQYF; CDR3nt: TGTGCCACCTCGCGGCGGTCGGGGGGGCAAGAGACCCAGTACTTC
d_gene: .; j_gene: TRBJ2-1; v_gene: TRBV29-1; abundance: .; CDR3aa: CSVGGQPTEQFF; CDR3nt: TGCAGCGTGGGGGGACAGCCCACTGAGCAGTTCTTC
d_gene: TRBD1; j_gene: TRBJ1-2; v_gene: TRBV5-1; abundance: .; CDR3aa: CASSFGTGSVGYTF; CDR3nt: TGCGCCAGCAGCTTCGGGACAGGTAGTGTTGGCTACACCTTC
d_gene: .; j_gene: TRBJ2-7; v_gene: TRBV4-1; abundance: many; CDR3aa: CASSQSNRNEQYF; CDR3nt: TGCGCCAGCAGCCAATCTAACAGGAACGAGCAGTACTTC
d_gene: .; j_gene: TRBJ1-2; v_gene: TRBV7-2; abundance: .; CDR3aa: CASSLVRGTEGYTF; CDR3nt: TGTGCCAGCAGCTTAGTCAGGGGCACGGAGGGCTACACCTTC
d_gene: .; j_gene: TRBJ2-1; v_gene: TRBV19; abundance: .; CDR3aa: CASSMWQGGYNEQFF; CDR3nt: TGTGCCAGTAGTATGTGGCAGGGCGGCTACAATGAGCAGTTCTTC
d_gene: .; j_gene: TRBJ1-4; v_gene: TRBV18; abundance: .; CDR3aa: CASSPPQGRSTNEKLFF; CDR3nt: TGTGCCAGCTCACCACCACAGGGTCGGTCAACTAATGAAAAACTGTTTTTT
d_gene: .; j_gene: TRBJ2-3; v_gene: TRBV9; abundance: .; CDR3aa: CASSFRTEGDTQYF; CDR3nt: TGTGCCAGCAGCTTTCGGACTGAAGGAGATACGCAGTATTTT
d_gene: TRBD2; j_gene: TRBJ2-1; v_gene: TRBV27; abundance: .; CDR3aa: CASSPRLAGGYNEQFF; CDR3nt: TGTGCCAGCAGCCCCAGACTAGCGGGAGGATACAATGAGCAGTTCTTC
d_gene: .; j_gene: TRBJ2-3; v_gene: TRBV4-2; abundance: once; CDR3aa: CASSQERGSGFSTDTQYF; CDR3nt: TGTGCCAGCAGCCAAGAACGAGGGAGCGGATTTAGCACAGATACGCAGTATTTT